Listed below are T cell receptor beta chains from one sample, sequenced in a study of vaccination effects on CD4 cells after COVID-19. Assay: immunoSEQ multiplex PCR; the TCRdb copy retains only in-frame clones and omits some. The table shows about 73,000 clones, with roughly 74% occurring only once. Which antigens these TCRs recognize remains unknown. The starting material was CD4+ T cells from PBMCs cultured with HCoV-NL63 spike peptides, obtained before COVID-19 vaccination. These receptor sequences come from a human donor who received a COVID-19 vaccine. Both conserved end residues are part of each CDR3. D genes are given only for firm matches. Expanded clones are given a class, and other clones once, few, many or no size at all.

-	TRBD1	TRBV19	TRBJ1-2	TGTGCCAGTAGTGAGACAGGGATGAAAAACTATGGCTACACCTTC	CASSETGMKNYGYTF
-	TRBD2	TRBV24-1	TRBJ2-1	TGTGCCACCAGTGATTTCGGGGGGGATGGCTCCTACAATGAGCAGTTCTTC	CATSDFGGDGSYNEQFF
-	TRBD2	TRBV27	TRBJ2-2	TGTGCCAGCAGTCCGACGTATCTAGCGGGGGGGCCGGCCGGGGAGCTGTTTTTT	CASSPTYLAGGPAGELFF
few	-	TRBV5-4	TRBJ1-2	TGTGCCAGCGGGATGGGTAGGGGGGACTATGGCTACACCTTC	CASGMGRGDYGYTF
-	-	TRBV6-2/TRBV6-3	TRBJ1-2	TGTGCCAGCAGTTACTCTGGTGGGTATGGCTACACCTTC	CASSYSGGYGYTF
-	-	TRBV6-2/TRBV6-3	TRBJ2-3	TGTGCCAGCAGTTCTAGGACGGGGACAGATACGCAGTATTTT	CASSSRTGTDTQYF
-	TRBD1	TRBV5-6	TRBJ1-2	TGTGCCAGCAGCTTGTCGGGGACAGTCTATGGCTACACCTTC	CASSLSGTVYGYTF
-	-	TRBV14	TRBJ2-2	TGTGCCAGCAGCCATCGAGGACTATACACCGGGGAGCTGTTTTTT	CASSHRGLYTGELFF
-	-	TRBV6-4	TRBJ1-6	TGTGCCAGCAGAGGGGGAGATAATTCACCCCTCCACTTT	CASRGGDNSPLHF
once	TRBD1	TRBV24-1	TRBJ2-3	TGTGCCACCAGTGATTCCACGGGACAGGGGGGCTTAACAGATACGCAGTATTTT	CATSDSTGQGGLTDTQYF
-	-	TRBV29-1	TRBJ2-2	TGCAGCGTCAAGGGGGGGCGGGACACCGGGGAGCTGTTTTTT	CSVKGGRDTGELFF
few	-	TRBV24-1	TRBJ1-5	TGTGCCACCAGTGATGACGCTCAGGGAGGGCAGCCCCAGCATTTT	CATSDDAQGGQPQHF
-	-	TRBV14	TRBJ1-1	TGTGCCAGCAGCCAAGTCGGCCGGAATGAAGCTTTCTTT	CASSQVGRNEAFF
-	TRBD1	TRBV5-1	TRBJ2-5	TGCGCCAGCAGCTTTTTTGACAGGGACCAAGAGACCCAGTACTTC	CASSFFDRDQETQYF
few	-	TRBV12-5	TRBJ1-3	TGTGCTAGTGGTTTGGGGGCAGGGGACGGAAACACCATATATTTT	CASGLGAGDGNTIYF
-	-	TRBV5-1	TRBJ1-1	TGCGCCAGCAGCTATAGGGACTGGAACACTGAAGCTTTCTTT	CASSYRDWNTEAFF
once	-	TRBV4-1	TRBJ2-5	TGCGCCAGCAGTCCGACAGGGAGGAAAGAGACCCAGTACTTC	CASSPTGRKETQYF
-	TRBD1	TRBV7-3	TRBJ2-3	TGTGCCAGCAGCTCCGACAGGGGAAGCACAGATACGCAGTATTTT	CASSSDRGSTDTQYF
-	-	TRBV5-1	TRBJ1-5	TGCGCCAGCAGCCCCCGAGCGGCGGATAGCAATCAGCCCCAGCATTTT	CASSPRAADSNQPQHF
-	-	TRBV21-1	TRBJ2-1	TGTGCCAGCAGCAAACCGGACAGGGGCCCCAGCTCCTACAATGAGCAGTTCTTC	CASSKPDRGPSSYNEQFF
few	-	TRBV4-1	TRBJ1-2	TGCGCCAGCAGCCAAGTTTCGGGAGGCTACACCTTC	CASSQVSGGYTF
-	TRBD1	TRBV27	TRBJ1-1	TGTGCCAGCAGTAGGGACAGGGGGCGGACTGAAGCTTTCTTT	CASSRDRGRTEAFF
few	TRBD1	TRBV4-1	TRBJ1-4	TGCGCCAGCAGCCAAGCTTTCCCAGGGGGAAGTGAAAAACTGTTTTTT	CASSQAFPGGSEKLFF
-	-	TRBV5-1	TRBJ1-6	TGCGCCAGCAGCTTGACCCAGGGGCCAAATTCACCCCTCCACTTT	CASSLTQGPNSPLHF
-	TRBD2	TRBV4-3	TRBJ2-5	TGCGCCAGCAGCCAAGATCATAAGCGGGGGGGAGAGACCCAGTACTTC	CASSQDHKRGGETQYF
few	-	TRBV7-3	TRBJ2-1	TGTGCCAGCAGCCCGTCCGGGAGCTCCTACAATGAGCAGTTCTTC	CASSPSGSSYNEQFF
few	TRBD2	TRBV6-5	TRBJ2-1	TGTGCCAGCAGAGCTGGCCTAGCGGTCTACAATGAGCAGTTCTTC	CASRAGLAVYNEQFF
-	-	TRBV9	TRBJ2-2	TGTGCCAGCAGCGTAGGGGTTCCCGGGGAGCTGTTTTTT	CASSVGVPGELFF
-	TRBD1	TRBV4-1	TRBJ2-3	TGCGCCAGCAGCCAATTCTCTAGGACAGGGGGGCGCACAGATACGCAGTATTTT	CASSQFSRTGGRTDTQYF
once	TRBD1	TRBV2	TRBJ1-3	TGTGCCAGCAGTCTTGAGCGACAGGGGGCAGCTGGAAACACCATATATTTT	CASSLERQGAAGNTIYF
-	-	TRBV11-1	TRBJ2-3	TGTGCCAGCAGCTTATCTGGACTTCAGTCAGATACGCAGTATTTT	CASSLSGLQSDTQYF
few	-	TRBV3-1/TRBV3-2	TRBJ2-1	TGTGCCAGCAGCCAGATCTACCCGGTAAACAATGAGCAGTTCTTC	CASSQIYPVNNEQFF
once	-	TRBV19	TRBJ2-3	TGTGCCAGTAGTATATCTATACAGGCGGCTAGCACAGATACGCAGTATTTT	CASSISIQAASTDTQYF
-	-	TRBV3-1/TRBV3-2	TRBJ1-5	TGTGCCAGCAGCCTGACGCGCAATCAGCCCCAGCATTTT	CASSLTRNQPQHF
once	TRBD1	TRBV10-3	TRBJ2-2	TGTGCCAGTAAACAGGGGAAGAACACCGGGGAGCTGTTTTTT	CASKQGKNTGELFF
-	-	TRBV5-6	TRBJ1-3	TGTGCCAGCAGCTTGAGGGACTCATACTCTGGAAACACCATATATTTT	CASSLRDSYSGNTIYF
-	TRBD2	TRBV7-8	TRBJ2-3	TGTGCCAGCAGCCTACAGACTAGCGGGGGGTACAGCGATACGCAGTATTTT	CASSLQTSGGYSDTQYF
-	TRBD2	TRBV28	TRBJ2-1	TGTGCCAGCAAAGGACTAGCGGGGGCTTCTAGGGTCTACAATGAGCAGTTCTTC	CASKGLAGASRVYNEQFF
-	-	TRBV30	TRBJ1-1	TGTGCCTGGAGACCCGCAGGGTACGACTCTGAAGCTTTCTTT	CAWRPAGYDSEAFF
-	-	TRBV27	TRBJ2-5	TGTGCCAGCAGTACCAGGGGCGAGACCCAGTACTTC	CASSTRGETQYF
-	TRBD1	TRBV19	TRBJ1-2	TGTGCCAGTGGCGACAGGGGGGACTATGGCTACACCTTC	CASGDRGDYGYTF
-	-	TRBV2	TRBJ1-5	TGTGCCAGCTCTGGGGGGGGGTATCAGCCCCAGCATTTT	CASSGGGYQPQHF
-	TRBD1	TRBV7-2	TRBJ1-6	TGTGCCAGCAGCTCACTGGGACAGAATAATTCACCCCTCCACTTT	CASSSLGQNNSPLHF
-	TRBD2	TRBV3-1/TRBV3-2	TRBJ2-5	TGTGCCAGCAGCCAAGGCCTAGCGGGGGGCACGGGGGAGACCCAGTACTTC	CASSQGLAGGTGETQYF
-	-	TRBV6-5	TRBJ1-2	TGTGCCAGCTACGGCGGGGGCCGAGTCTATGGCTACACCTTC	CASYGGGRVYGYTF
-	-	TRBV9	TRBJ1-4	TGTGCCAGCAGCGTGTCGACAGGCTCCATTGAAAAACTGTTTTTT	CASSVSTGSIEKLFF